One T cell receptor (beta chain) is described in this entry. The table came from immunoSEQ multiplex PCR; TCRdb's copy has only in-frame clones and leaves some out. The sample holds approximately 170,000 clones, 93% seen once. This entry is derived from a study of control samples from healthy donors and cancer patients. The sequence derives from a woman in her sixties or seventies in good health. The material sequenced was blood.

The CDR3 DNA follows: TGCGCCAGCAGTCGTGTGGGGACCTCTGGAAACACCATATATTTT. Protein product: CASSRVGTSGNTIYF. This chain connects TRBV4-3 to TRBJ1-3, with D perhaps matching TRBD1 (5 bases). From germline, CDR1 is LGHNA and CDR2 YSLEER. Trimming shortened V by 6 bases and J by 0 bases, and 12 bases separated the two germline ends. The length of the CDR3 is 15 residues.